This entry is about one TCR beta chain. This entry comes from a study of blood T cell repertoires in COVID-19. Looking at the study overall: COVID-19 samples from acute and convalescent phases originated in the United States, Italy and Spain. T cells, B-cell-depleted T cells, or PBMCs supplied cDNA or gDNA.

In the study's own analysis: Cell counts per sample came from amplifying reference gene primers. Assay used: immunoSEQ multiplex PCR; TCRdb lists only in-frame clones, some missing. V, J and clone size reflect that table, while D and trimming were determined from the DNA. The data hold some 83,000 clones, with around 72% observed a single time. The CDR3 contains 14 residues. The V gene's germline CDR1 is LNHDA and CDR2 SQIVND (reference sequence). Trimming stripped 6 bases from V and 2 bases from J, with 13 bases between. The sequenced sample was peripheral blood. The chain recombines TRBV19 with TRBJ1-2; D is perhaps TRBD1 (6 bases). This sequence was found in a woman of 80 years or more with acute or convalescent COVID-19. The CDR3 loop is CASRPGQWNYGYTF. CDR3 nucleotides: TGTGCCAGTAGACCGGGACAATGGAACTATGGCTACACCTTC.